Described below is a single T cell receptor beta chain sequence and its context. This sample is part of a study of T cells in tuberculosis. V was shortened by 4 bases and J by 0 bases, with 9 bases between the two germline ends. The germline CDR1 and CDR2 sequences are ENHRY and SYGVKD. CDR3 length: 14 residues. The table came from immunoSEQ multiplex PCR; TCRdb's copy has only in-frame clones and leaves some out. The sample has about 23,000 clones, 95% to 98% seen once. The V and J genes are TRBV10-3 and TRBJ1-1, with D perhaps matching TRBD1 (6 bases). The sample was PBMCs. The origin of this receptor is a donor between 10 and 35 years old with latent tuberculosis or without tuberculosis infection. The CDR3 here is CAISADRLNTEAFF. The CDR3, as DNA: TGTGCCATCAGTGCTGACAGGTTGAACACTGAAGCTTTCTTT.